This paragraph covers one T cell receptor (beta chain) sequence. Antigen: not known. The sample is drawn from a study of T-cell reconstitution after alpha-beta-depleted transplantation in children. General study points: Two months or so post-transplant, alpha-beta T cells reportedly derived from several hundred expanded graft clones. T cells produced anew were the main source of T-cell counts and diversity one year after transplant. Where some patients showed high TCRbeta diversity at day 60, it came from recipient T cells and thymic progenitors that had survived.

Unmatched junction bases numbered 10, after V lost 4 bases and J lost 2 bases. Looked up from germline, CDR1 is LNHNV and CDR2 is YYDKDF (reference sequence). The CDR3 is made up of 17 amino acids. During its preparation, the TCRbeta library received unique molecular identifiers. MiXCR, run by TCRdb on the PCR reads, gives a single entry per CDR3 protein. The sample yields around 490,000 distinct CDR3 sequences, approximately 10% seen once. This chain links TRBV15 with TRBJ1-5, with 8 bases lining up with TRBD1. The source of this sequence is a female patient aged 2-15 years who had a stem cell transplant for aplastic anemia, so the T cells may come from the graft donor. The sample consisted of PBMCs, mostly from graft donor cells, taken 180 days after TCRalphabeta/CD19-depleted stem cell transplant. Written as DNA, the CDR3 is TGTGCCACCAGCAACCGGGACAGGCTCTATCGCAATCAGCCCCAGCATTTT. It encodes CATSNRDRLYRNQPQHF. Combining the CDR3 with reference TRBV15 and TRBJ1-5 gives the whole variable domain DAMVIQNPRYQVTQFGKPVTLSCSQTLNHNVMYWYQQKSSQAPKLLFHYYDKDFNNEADTPDNFQSRRPNTSFCFLDIRSPGLGDTAMYLCATSNRDRLYRNQPQHFGDGTRLSIL.